This TCR beta chain was identified during a study of sequential checkpoint blockade in melanoma. In its sample, this clone was seen a few times. Profiled with immunoSEQ multiplex PCR; TCRdb holds only in-frame clones, not every one. This sample has 9,900 or so clones, with around 30% found just once. V was clipped by 1 base and J by 4 bases, with 12 bases between them. Germline CDR1 and CDR2: SGHNT and YENEEA. This CDR3 contains 15 residues. The treatment denotes: randomized to nivolumab then ipilimumab (arm A) or the reverse (arm B). The sample here was tumor tissue (inferred from file names), taken from a patient given nivolumab and ipilimumab in sequence. The receptor was isolated from a human donor with melanoma. The chain couples TRBV11-3 to TRBJ2-3; unclear D gene. CDR3 DNA sequence: TGTGCCAGCAGCTTAGGGGCCCTTGGGGCAGATACGCAGTATTTT. The encoded protein is CASSLGALGADTQYF.